Listed here are 29 T cell receptor beta chains from one sample, sequenced in a study of blood T cell repertoires in COVID-19. Clones were sequenced by immunoSEQ multiplex PCR, and TCRdb holds only the in-frame ones, with some missing. Of approximately 47,000 clones listed, 65% to 90% are singletons. Sequenced: peripheral blood. All receptors derive from a woman of 80 years or more with COVID-19, enrolled during active disease.

The rearrangement joins TRBV5-1 to TRBJ1-4, with D unclear. Per germline, CDR1 SGHRS and CDR2 YFSETQ. CDR3 size: 16 residues. The V end lost 1 base, the J end lost 6 bases, and 16 bases lay between the germline ends. DNA for the CDR3: TGCGCCAGCAGCTTGAGTGACGGGGAGGAATATGAAAAACTGTTTTTT. Protein product: CASSLSDGEEYEKLFF.

V and J are TRBV10-3 and TRBJ2-7; possibly TRBD1 for D (6 bases). The CDR3 extends over 14 amino acids. V lost 8 bases and J lost 2, with 16 bases in between. Germline assignment: CDR1 ENHRY and CDR2 SYGVKD. CDR3 nucleotides: TGTGCCATCCGCGCACAGGGTAAAACCTACGAGCAGTACTTC. It codes for CAIRAQGKTYEQYF.

The rearrangement uses TRBV6-6 and TRBJ2-2; 7 bases are a match to TRBD1. With V trimmed by 10 bases and J by 4 bases, 6 bases remained unmatched. Germline CDR1 is MNHNY and CDR2 is SVGAGI (reference sequence). This CDR3 has 13 amino acids. CDR3 nucleotides: TGTGCCACCTCTGGACAGGCCACCGGGGAGCTGTTTTTT. This encodes CATSGQATGELFF.

This chain joins TRBV28 and TRBJ1-1; tentatively, D is TRBD1 (6 bases). Germline lookup yields CDR1 MDHEN and CDR2 SYDVKM. There are 14 residues in the CDR3. V dropped 10 bases and J dropped 1 base, with 16 bases sitting between them. CDR3 amino acids: CATVGTLRNTEAFF. The CDR3 nucleotides are TGTGCCACGGTAGGGACACTCAGGAACACTGAAGCTTTCTTT.

The chain couples TRBV5-1 to TRBJ1-1; D is ambiguous. CDR1 is SGHRS and CDR2 is YFSETQ in the germline V gene. This CDR3 region has 16 residues. V was cut by 0 bases and J by 0 bases, with 12 bases left in between. The CDR3 spells CASSLGVGGMNTEAFF. As DNA, the CDR3 is TGCGCCAGCAGCTTGGGCGTCGGAGGAATGAACACTGAAGCTTTCTTT.

The chain employs TRBV11-2 and TRBJ1-3; TRBD1 might be the D (5 bases). The CDR3 loop spans 14 amino acids. V shed 5 bases and J shed 2 bases, with 10 bases lying between them. Germline lookup yields CDR1 SGHAT and CDR2 FQNNGV. The CDR3 here is CASSSDRTGNTIYF. The CDR3 nucleotides are TGTGCCAGCAGCAGTGACAGAACTGGAAACACCATATATTTT.

The chain links TRBV4-1 to TRBJ1-2; D not certain. Trimming took off 1 base at V and 4 bases at J, with 10 bases between the two ends. The CDR3 is 14 amino acids. The germline V gene has CDR1 MGHRA and CDR2 YSYEKL. The CDR3 is CASSQVDIPYGYTF. The CDR3 region has the DNA TGCGCCAGCAGCCAAGTCGACATTCCCTATGGCTACACCTTC.

The V call is TRBV7-9, the J call TRBJ1-2, with a possible D match to TRBD1 (6 bases). This CDR3 is 15 amino acids long. The V end was cut by 1 base, the J end by 4 bases, with 13 bases between. Germline V gene lookup returns CDR1 SEHNR and CDR2 FQNEAQ (reference sequence). CDR3 sequence (DNA): TGTGCCAGCAGCTTAGTACAGGGTGCAGTCTATGGCTACACCTTC. Translating it yields CASSLVQGAVYGYTF.

The J gene is TRBJ2-3, the V gene TRBV19, with D unresolved. Trimming cost V 7 bases and J 3 bases, with 20 bases left between them. The germline V gene has CDR1 LNHDA and CDR2 SQIVND (reference sequence). The CDR3 has 16 amino acids. CDR3 sequence reads: CASTLHPTTRTDTQYF. The CDR3 DNA follows: TGTGCCAGTACTCTCCACCCCACCACGCGGACAGATACGCAGTATTTT.

The J gene is TRBJ1-2, the V gene TRBV30, with 7 nucleotides matching TRBD1. The J segment lost 4 bases and the V segment lost 3 bases, leaving 14 bases of the junction unmatched. CDR3 size: 16 residues. Germline CDR1 GTSNPN, CDR2 SVGIG (reference sequence). As DNA, the CDR3 is TGTGCCTGGAGAGAGGCAGGGGGTGCTTTTGGCTATGGCTACACCTTC. This translates into CAWREAGGAFGYGYTF.

This chain joins TRBV7-9 and TRBJ1-2; 7 bases line up with TRBD1. Germline trimming cut 7 bases from V and 5 bases from J; bases unmatched to any gene: 7. Germline lookup yields CDR1 SEHNR and CDR2 FQNEAQ (reference sequence). This CDR3 has 13 amino acids. The CDR3 loop reads CASTPGTAYGYTF. In DNA, the CDR3 is TGTGCCAGCACTCCTGGGACAGCATATGGCTACACCTTC.

The genes are TRBV11-2 and TRBJ1-6; TRBD1 might be the D (5 bases). Deletions cut 5 bases from V and 7 bases from J, with 18 bases between. This CDR3 is built from 16 residues. Germline V lookup: CDR1 SGHAT, CDR2 FQNNGV. The CDR3 here is CASSRWGDRRNSPLHF. The CDR3 bases are TGTGCCAGCAGCCGTTGGGGGGATCGACGAAATTCACCCCTCCACTTT. The whole variable domain, remainder taken from reference TRBV11-2 and TRBJ1-6, is EAGVAQSPRYKIIEKRQSVAFWCNPISGHATLYWYQQILGQGPKLLIQFQNNGVVDDSQLPKDRFSAERLKGVDSTLKIQPAKLEDSAVYLCASSRWGDRRNSPLHFGNGTRLTVT.

V and J are TRBV6-5 and TRBJ1-2, with unresolved D. The CDR3 runs 13 residues. The ends were cut back, 6 bases at V and 0 bases at J, with 8 bases in the middle. Germline V gives CDR1 MNHEY, CDR2 SVGAGI. The CDR3: CASRRTSNYGYTF. CDR3 coding DNA: TGTGCCAGCAGACGCACATCTAACTATGGCTACACCTTC.

The chain combines TRBV18 with TRBJ2-1; 8 bases fit TRBD1. The V gene end was trimmed by 5 bases and the J gene end by 15 bases; junction bases not matched to a gene: 6. The CDR3 has 11 residues. The germline V gene has CDR1 KGHSH and CDR2 LQKENI. This CDR3 is CASSAGQGPFF. The CDR3 DNA sequence: TGTGCCAGCTCAGCTGGACAGGGCCCGTTCTTC.

The chain joins TRBV28 to TRBJ1-2, with 9 bases identical to TRBD1. Per the germline V gene, CDR1 is MDHEN and CDR2 is SYDVKM. CDR3 size: 17 residues. V gave up 3 bases and J gave up 5 bases; unmatched junction bases: 13. The CDR3 region has the DNA TGTGCCAGCAGTTTGGGACAGGGCGGCCTTGTAGGTTATGGCTACACCTTC. As protein: CASSLGQGGLVGYGYTF.

Remarks on this clone: At one of its ends the junction is not consistent with the germline gene, which may arise from a read error. The rearrangement joins TRBV20-1 to TRBJ2-7; 9 bases agree with TRBD1. There are 11 residues in the CDR3. CDR1 is DFQATT and CDR2 is SNEGSKA in the germline V gene (reference sequence). The CDR3 protein is CSASATGGFHF. The CDR3 coding sequence is TGCAGTGCTAGCGCGACAGGGGGTTTTCACTTC.

The rearrangement links TRBV3-1 (or the pseudogene TRBV3-2) to TRBJ2-3, with 8 bases identical to TRBD2. Germline V lookup: CDR1 LGHDT, CDR2 YNNKEL (reference sequence). This CDR3 contains 17 residues. V dropped 0 bases and J dropped 2; count of bases not matched to a gene: 7. CDR3 nucleotide sequence: TGTGCCAGCAGCCAAGATCAAGCGGGAGTGTCCACAGATACGCAGTATTTT. As protein: CASSQDQAGVSTDTQYF.

The chain combines TRBV20-1 with TRBJ2-1; 8 bases match TRBD2. From germline, CDR1 is DFQATT and CDR2 SNEGSKA (reference sequence). The ends lost 3 bases at V and 12 bases at J; junction bases unmatched: 4. The CDR3 has 11 amino acids. The CDR3 DNA follows: TGCAGTGCTAGGCGGGGGGTCCTGCAGTTCTTC. Translated: CSARRGVLQFF.

The chain has TRBV10-3 and TRBJ2-1, with a weak D call TRBD2 (7 bases). The CDR3 has 15 amino acids. From germline, CDR1 is ENHRY and CDR2 SYGVKD. V was shortened by 5 bases and J by 0 bases, with 11 bases between the two germline ends. The CDR3 loop is CAISRGTTSYNEQFF. The CDR3 nucleotides are TGTGCCATCAGTAGGGGGACTACCTCCTACAATGAGCAGTTCTTC.

The chain couples TRBV23-1 to TRBJ1-2; D call uncertain. TRBV23-1 is classed as an ORF, of uncertain function. CDR3 length: 16 residues. V was pared by 3 bases and J by 3 bases, with 17 bases between. CDR3 sequence reads: CASSHPGLSGDYGYTF. The CDR3 DNA sequence: TGCGCCAGCAGTCATCCCGGACTGTCCGGGGACTATGGCTACACCTTC.

This rearrangement joins TRBV7-9 to TRBJ2-5; 7 bases fit TRBD2. Unmatched junction bases numbered 3, after V lost 5 bases and J lost 0 bases. Per germline, CDR1 SEHNR and CDR2 FQNEAQ (reference sequence). The CDR3 has 14 amino acids. CDR3 nucleotide sequence: TGTGCCAGCAGCGGGCGGGGGTACCAAGAGACCCAGTACTTC. Translated, it gives CASSGRGYQETQYF. The variable domain in full, completed from reference TRBV7-9 and TRBJ2-5, reads DTGVSQNPRHKITKRGQNVTFRCDPISEHNRLYWYRQTLGQGPEFLTYFQNEAQLEKSRLLSDRFSAERPKGSFSTLEIQRTEQGDSAMYLCASSGRGYQETQYFGPGTRLLVL.

As to this clone: At one of its ends the junction is not consistent with the germline gene, which may arise from a read error. DNA for the CDR3: TGTGCCAGCAGCGTGGGACAGACCTATGAGCAGTACTTC. Translated, it gives CASSVGQTYEQYF. The chain is built from TRBV7-6 and TRBJ2-7, with 7 positions matching TRBD1. Germline loops: CDR1 SGHVS, CDR2 FNYEAQ. There are 13 residues in the CDR3.

Concerning this clone itself: Distinct nucleotide sequences in the sample also encode this CDR3. CDR3 sequence reads: CASSNGGSTNEKLFF. The CDR3 bases are TGCGCCAGCAGTAACGGAGGATCAACTAATGAAAAACTGTTTTTT. The J gene is TRBJ1-4, the V gene TRBV5-1; D is ambiguous. The CDR3 contains 15 residues. V gave up 5 bases and J gave up 0 bases, with 11 bases separating them. Germline lookup yields CDR1 SGHRS and CDR2 YFSETQ.

The genes are TRBV18 and TRBJ2-3; 8 bases fit TRBD2. J lost 4 bases, V lost 3 bases, and 6 bases had no gene match. Germline CDR1 is KGHSH and CDR2 is LQKENI. CDR3 size: 15 residues. The CDR3 loop reads CASSPGGRRSDTQYF. DNA of the CDR3: TGTGCCAGCTCACCGGGCGGGAGGCGTTCAGATACGCAGTATTTT.

The rearrangement joins TRBV18 to TRBJ1-5; 7 positions match TRBD1. V was clipped by 0 bases and J by 5 bases; unmatched bases: 7. Germline CDR1 and CDR2: KGHSH and LQKENI. The CDR3 is 16 amino acids. CDR3 sequence: CASSPPEGRGYQPQHF. CDR3 DNA sequence: TGTGCCAGCTCACCACCCGAGGGCAGGGGGTATCAGCCCCAGCATTTT.

J is TRBJ2-3 and V is TRBV28, with a tentative D call TRBD1 (5 bases). V was pared by 7 bases and J by 0 bases, with 8 bases between. CDR1 MDHEN and CDR2 SYDVKM come from the germline V gene. The CDR3 consists of 13 residues. This chain's CDR3 is CASNRPSTDTQYF. CDR3 in DNA: TGTGCCAGCAACAGGCCAAGCACAGATACGCAGTATTTT. The whole variable domain, filled in from reference TRBV28 and TRBJ2-3, reads DVKVTQSSRYLVKRTGEKVFLECVQDMDHENMFWYRQDPGLGLRLIYFSYDVKMKEKGDIPEGYSVSREKKERFSLILESASTNQTSMYLCASNRPSTDTQYFGPGTRLTVL.

This rearrangement joins TRBV11-2 to TRBJ1-1; D is uncertain. V was pared by 5 bases and J by 4 bases, with 11 bases between. Per germline, CDR1 SGHAT and CDR2 FQNNGV. The CDR3 spans 13 residues. CDR3 DNA sequence: TGTGCCAGCAGCCTCCGACTTCTCACTGAAGCTTTCTTT. It translates to CASSLRLLTEAFF.

The chain combines TRBV24-1 with TRBJ1-1; tentative D call: TRBD1 (5 bases). In germline, CDR1 is KGHDR, CDR2 SFDVKD. This CDR3 contains 13 residues. V lost 9 bases, J lost 1 base, and 11 bases lay in between. CDR3 in DNA: TGTGCCACCGCTGGGGGGGGGAACACTGAAGCTTTCTTT. This gives the protein CATAGGGNTEAFF.

This chain links TRBV19 with TRBJ2-3; TRBD1 matches 8 bases. This CDR3 contains 15 residues. Per germline, CDR1 LNHDA and CDR2 SQIVND (reference sequence). Trimming at V came to 1 base and at J to 2 bases, leaving 2 bases not matched to a gene. In DNA, the CDR3 is TGTGCCAGTAGTATAGGACAGGGGACCACAGATACGCAGTATTTT. Translated, it gives CASSIGQGTTDTQYF.